This TCR beta chain came from a study of blood T cell repertoires in COVID-19. The wider study: The United States, Italy and Spain supplied acute and convalescent COVID-19 samples. From T cells, B-cell-depleted T cells, or PBMCs came the material, which was cDNA or gDNA.

The CDR3 runs to 15 residues. Germline lookup yields CDR1 MDHEN and CDR2 SYDVKM. Trimming took 2 bases from V and 4 from J; bases not matched to a gene: 6. Sequenced by immunoSEQ multiplex PCR; TCRdb stores in-frame clones only, minus some. The sample includes nearly 95,000 clones, approximately 87% of them seen just once. This TCR came from a human donor with acute or convalescent COVID-19. The donor label of this sample is uncertain. This chain uses TRBV28 with TRBJ2-3; 7 positions agree with TRBD1. Source material: peripheral blood. CDR3 amino acids: CASSLPGQGADTQYF. CDR3 sequence (DNA): TGTGCCAGCAGTTTACCCGGGCAGGGGGCAGATACGCAGTATTTT. The whole variable domain, remainder taken from reference TRBV28 and TRBJ2-3, is DVKVTQSSRYLVKRTGEKVFLECVQDMDHENMFWYRQDPGLGLRLIYFSYDVKMKEKGDIPEGYSVSREKKERFSLILESASTNQTSMYLCASSLPGQGADTQYFGPGTRLTVL.